A selection of T cell receptor beta chains follows, all from one sample in a study of human T cells and chemical hapten exposure. Each CDR3 protein is one row after TCRdb ran MiXCR on the RACE reads. This sample has around 71,000 distinct CDR3 sequences, with 9.8% found just once. Sample: whole blood, taken in connection with sensitization to the hapten diphenylcyclopropenone (DPC). These receptors all come from a woman between 40 and 50 years old with alopecia areata. Some clones in this sample may be carry-over from other donors' samples. The CDR3 runs from the conserved cysteine through the conserved F or W. A D gene is named only where the DNA matches it firmly. Clone size is given for some rows only: seen once, a few or many times, or a class if the clone is expanded.

v_call	d_call	j_call	clone_size	cdr3_aa	cdr3_nt
TRBV5-1	.	TRBJ1-5	many	CASSLLGGVGQPQHF	TGCGCCAGCAGCTTGCTCGGGGGAGTGGGCCAGCCCCAGCATTTT
TRBV11-1	.	TRBJ1-1	.	CASSLVSGARGTEAFF	TGTGCCAGCAGCTTAGTTTCCGGGGCAAGGGGCACTGAAGCTTTCTTT
TRBV7-8	.	TRBJ2-5	many	CASSPRPQETQYF	TGTGCCAGCAGCCCAAGACCCCAAGAGACCCAGTACTTC
TRBV27	TRBD2	TRBJ2-1	many	CASSLWVAGAYNEQFF	TGTGCCAGCAGTTTATGGGTAGCGGGGGCGTACAATGAGCAGTTCTTC
TRBV3-1	.	TRBJ1-5	.	CASSQGVPATNQPQHF	TGTGCCAGCAGCCAAGGAGTTCCGGCCACAAATCAGCCCCAGCATTTT
TRBV24-1	.	TRBJ2-1	many	CATLPEGGVNEQFF	TGTGCCACGCTACCCGAGGGGGGAGTGAATGAGCAGTTCTTC
TRBV5-1	.	TRBJ2-3	.	CASSSDITDTQYF	TGCGCCAGCAGCTCGGACATCACAGATACGCAGTATTTT
TRBV14	.	TRBJ2-6	few	CASSQVGWGRSGANVLTF	TGTGCCAGCAGCCAAGTCGGGTGGGGTCGGTCTGGGGCCAACGTCCTGACTTTC
TRBV10-2	TRBD1	TRBJ1-6	many	CASSKTGTVNSPLHF	TGCGCCAGCTCTAAAACCGGGACAGTTAATTCACCCCTCCACTTT
TRBV27	TRBD2	TRBJ2-1	many	CASRPRTSGGNEQFF	TGTGCCAGCAGACCCCGGACTAGCGGGGGCAATGAGCAGTTCTTC
TRBV12-3/TRBV12-4	.	TRBJ2-2	many	CASSLRTPVTGELFF	TGTGCCAGCAGCCTAAGGACTCCCGTCACCGGGGAGCTGTTTTTT
TRBV9	.	TRBJ1-6	few	CASSVAGREDSPLHF	TGTGCCAGCAGCGTAGCGGGCAGGGAGGATTCACCCCTCCACTTT
TRBV12-3/TRBV12-4	.	TRBJ2-2	many	CASSLSGELFF	TGTGCCAGCAGTTTATCCGGGGAGCTGTTTTTT
TRBV21-1	.	TRBJ2-5	many	CASSKESGQTQYF	TGTGCCAGCAGCAAAGAGTCGGGCCAGACCCAGTACTTC
TRBV10-3	TRBD1	TRBJ1-5	many	CAISRQGGGQPQHF	TGTGCCATCAGCCGACAGGGAGGGGGTCAGCCCCAGCATTTT
TRBV4-2	TRBD1	TRBJ1-6	many	CASRRGQGVNSPLHF	TGTGCCAGCAGACGGGGACAGGGGGTTAATTCACCCCTCCACTTT
TRBV25-1	TRBD1	TRBJ1-2	many	CASSVGTGKTTPNYGYTF	TGTGCCAGCAGTGTGGGGACAGGGAAAACAACCCCTAACTATGGCTACACCTTC
TRBV5-6	.	TRBJ1-5	many	CASSLGQPNQPQHF	TGTGCCAGCAGCTTGGGACAGCCGAATCAGCCCCAGCATTTT
TRBV6-2/TRBV6-3	.	TRBJ1-1	many	CASSYHRYTEAFF	TGTGCCAGCAGTTACCACCGGTACACTGAAGCTTTCTTT
TRBV2	.	TRBJ2-7	few	CASSGDAVEYF	TGTGCCAGCAGTGGGGATGCGGTGGAGTACTTC
TRBV30	.	TRBJ2-1	many	CAWSVSGFEQFF	TGTGCCTGGAGTGTATCAGGGTTTGAGCAGTTCTTC
TRBV7-2	TRBD1	TRBJ1-1	many	CASSFPGQGIEAFF	TGTGCCAGCAGCTTCCCGGGACAGGGGATTGAAGCTTTCTTT
TRBV25-1	.	TRBJ1-6	many	CASRRDGDNSPLHF	TGTGCCAGCAGGAGGGACGGTGACAATTCACCCCTCCACTTT
TRBV5-6	TRBD1	TRBJ2-3	.	CASSLASGRGQNTQYF	TGTGCCAGCAGCCTGGCCTCCGGCAGGGGGCAGAATACGCAGTATTTT
TRBV7-2	.	TRBJ1-6	.	CASSLVGVEGLNSPLHF	TGTGCCAGCAGCTTAGTAGGAGTAGAGGGCCTTAATTCACCCCTCCACTTT
TRBV7-8	.	TRBJ2-2	.	CASSLVLQNTGELFF	TGTGCCAGCAGCTTAGTCCTCCAGAACACCGGGGAGCTGTTTTTT
TRBV19	.	TRBJ1-5	many	CASSIRDNNQPQHF	TGTGCCAGTAGTATCCGGGACAACAATCAGCCCCAGCATTTT
TRBV29-1	TRBD2	TRBJ2-1	many	CSVEVGGEQFF	TGCAGCGTTGAGGTCGGGGGGGAGCAGTTCTTC
TRBV5-1	TRBD1	TRBJ2-1	.	CASSGTGVSYNVQFF	TGCGCCAGCAGCGGAACAGGGGTCTCCTACAATGTGCAGTTCTTC
TRBV28	.	TRBJ1-6	.	CASSLAGGNSPLHF	TGTGCCAGCAGTTTGGCCGGAGGGAATTCACCCCTCCACTTT
TRBV10-3	.	TRBJ2-1	.	CAISDVPMYNEQFF	TGTGCCATCAGTGATGTACCTATGTACAATGAGCAGTTCTTC
TRBV15	TRBD1	TRBJ2-1	.	CATSRAFGTGDNEQFF	TGTGCCACCAGCAGAGCTTTTGGGACAGGCGACAATGAGCAGTTCTTC
TRBV7-2	.	TRBJ1-3	.	CASSLTSLSGNTIYF	TGTGCCAGCAGCTTAACAAGCCTCTCTGGAAACACCATATATTTT
TRBV5-1	.	TRBJ2-7	few	CASSFRGTQTLLSYEQYF	TGCGCCAGCAGCTTCAGAGGGACACAAACTTTGCTCTCCTACGAGCAGTACTTC